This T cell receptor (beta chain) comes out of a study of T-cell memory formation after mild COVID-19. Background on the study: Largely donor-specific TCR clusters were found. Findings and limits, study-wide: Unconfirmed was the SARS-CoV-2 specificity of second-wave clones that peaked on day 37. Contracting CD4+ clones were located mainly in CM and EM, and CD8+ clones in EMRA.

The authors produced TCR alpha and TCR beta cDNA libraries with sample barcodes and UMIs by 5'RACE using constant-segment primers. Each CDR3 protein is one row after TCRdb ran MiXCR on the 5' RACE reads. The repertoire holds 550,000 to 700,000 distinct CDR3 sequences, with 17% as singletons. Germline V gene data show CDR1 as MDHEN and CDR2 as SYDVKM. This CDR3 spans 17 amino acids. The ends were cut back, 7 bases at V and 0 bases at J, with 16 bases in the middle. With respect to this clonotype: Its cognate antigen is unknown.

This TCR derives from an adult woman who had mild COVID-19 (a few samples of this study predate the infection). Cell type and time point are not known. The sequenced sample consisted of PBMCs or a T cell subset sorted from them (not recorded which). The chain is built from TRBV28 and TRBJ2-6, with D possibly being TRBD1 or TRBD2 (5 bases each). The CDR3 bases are TGTGCCAGCACCCATGGTGGGACGCCCTCTGGGGCCAACGTCCTGACTTTC. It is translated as CASTHGGTPSGANVLTF.